This T cell receptor beta chain is drawn from a study of cytomegalovirus exposure and HLA in healthy donors. Study summary: Under 90% of 350 to 400 genotyped donors fell in the Caucasian-associated ancestry cluster.

To note about this clone: The antigen remains unidentified.

The PCR made use of 60 Vbeta and 13 Jbeta primers. Produced via immunoSEQ multiplex PCR; TCRdb's table is partial and in-frame only. The table has some 96,000 clones, roughly 80% seen once. Study observations and caveats: According to reports, the classifier identified cytomegalovirus status with high specificity and sensitivity. Later analysis identified several of the most significant clusters that appeared linked to common viral pathogens. By HLA locus, TCR association rates varied in a later analysis, with DRB1 showing the most and HLA-C the fewest.

Germline-derived CDR1 and CDR2 are SGHDT and YYEEEE. The CDR3 is made up of 13 amino acids. V was pared by 4 bases and J by 4 bases, with 10 bases between. The receptor was derived from a woman aged 55-69 years in good health and CMV-seronegative. The chain is built from TRBV5-6 and TRBJ2-3; D gene uncertain. Material for sequencing was PBMCs. CDR3 region: CASSPGSSDTQYF. CDR3 bases: TGTGCCAGCAGCCCAGGCTCATCAGATACGCAGTATTTT. Full variable domain (remainder filled in from reference TRBV5-6 and TRBJ2-3): DAGVTQSPTHLIKTRGQQVTLRCSPKSGHDTVSWYQQALGQGPQFIFQYYEEEERQRGNFPDRFSGHQFPNYSSELNVNALLLGDSALYLCASSPGSSDTQYFGPGTRLTVL.